This TCR beta chain was sequenced during a study of early stage breast cancer tumors. Repertoires were generated with immunoSEQ multiplex PCR, while TCRdb's copy carries only in-frame clones and drops some. The sample shows about 50,000 clones, about 80% of them seen only once. Germline values: CDR1 MGHRA, CDR2 YSYEKL. Trimming shortened V by 1 base and J by 2 bases, and 10 bases separated the two germline ends. The length of the CDR3 is 15 residues. The rearrangement joins TRBV4-1 to TRBJ2-3; D perhaps matches TRBD2 (6 bases). Sequenced sample: blood. The sequence was collected from a person aged 25 to 39 with breast cancer. This chain's CDR3 is CASSQVGTYTDTQYF. The CDR3 coding sequence is TGCGCCAGCAGCCAAGTCGGGACTTACACAGATACGCAGTATTTT.